What follows is one TCR beta chain and its context. In the source study's methods: The assay estimated nucleated cells by amplifying reference gene primers. Profiling relied on immunoSEQ multiplex PCR, and the TCRdb table lists in-frame clones only, not all of them. For V, J and clone size, that table is used; D and trimming come from the DNA. The repertoire holds fewer than 350,000 clones, with roughly nine tenths as singletons. The CDR3 has 14 amino acids. Per the germline V gene, CDR1 is LGHDT and CDR2 is YNNKEL (reference sequence). Trimming cost V 6 bases and J 6 bases, with 14 bases left between them. The data stem from a study of blood T cell repertoires in COVID-19. Study summary: The samples span acute and convalescent COVID-19 from the United States, Italy and Spain. T cells, B-cell-depleted T cells, or PBMCs supplied cDNA or gDNA.

While infection was still active, Seattle patients were enrolled and then followed longitudinally. V gene TRBV3-1 (or the pseudogene TRBV3-2) combines with J gene TRBJ1-4; D might be TRBD1 (6 bases). The sample was peripheral blood. This TCR came from a woman in her 30s with COVID-19, enrolled during active disease. This chain's CDR3 is CASSYREGDEKLFF. CDR3 DNA sequence: TGTGCCAGCAGTTACAGGGAGGGGGATGAAAAACTGTTTTTT.